This TCR beta chain is drawn from a study of blood T cells in healthy people across ages. Approximately 10 milliliters was the volume of peripheral blood drawn from each donor. The authors ran a second PCR of about 7 to 11 cycles using a sample-barcoded 5' primer and a J-beta primer mix. TCRdb re-called the 5' RACE reads through MiXCR, storing one row per CDR3 protein. The data hold 1.8 million or so distinct CDR3 sequences, with more than 35% observed a single time. Trimming took 5 bases from V and 3 from J; bases not matched to a gene: 15. The V gene's germline CDR1 is SGHAT and CDR2 FQNNGV. This CDR3 comprises 18 residues. This clonotype has more than one count but fewer than ten.

The clonotype originates from a human donor in good health. The genes are TRBV11-2 and TRBJ2-7; 11 bases agree with TRBD2. Source material: blood. The CDR3 region is CASSPIQLAGAFIYEQYF. The CDR3 nucleotides are TGTGCCAGCAGCCCGATACAACTAGCGGGGGCCTTTATCTACGAGCAGTACTTC.